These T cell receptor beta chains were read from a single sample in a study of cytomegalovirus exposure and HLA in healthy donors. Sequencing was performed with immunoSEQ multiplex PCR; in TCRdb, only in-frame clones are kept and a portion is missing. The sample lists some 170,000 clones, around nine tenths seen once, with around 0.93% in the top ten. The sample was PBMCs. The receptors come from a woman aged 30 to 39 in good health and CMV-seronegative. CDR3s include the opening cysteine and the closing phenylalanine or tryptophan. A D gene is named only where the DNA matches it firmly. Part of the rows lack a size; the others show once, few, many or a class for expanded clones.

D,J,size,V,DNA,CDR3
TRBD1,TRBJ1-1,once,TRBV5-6,TGTGCCAGCAGCCCGAGAACCTGGGACAGACGAAGGACTGAAGCTTTCTTT,CASSPRTWDRRRTEAFF
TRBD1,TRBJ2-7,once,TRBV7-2,TGTGCCAGCAGAGGACAGGGTTGGGCCCACGAGCAGTACTTC,CASRGQGWAHEQYF
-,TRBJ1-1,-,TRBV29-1,TGCAGCGTTTGGGACACACGGAACACTGAAGCTTTCTTT,CSVWDTRNTEAFF
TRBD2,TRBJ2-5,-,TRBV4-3,TGCGCCAGCAGCCAAGGGGGCGGACTAGCGCGGCCGGGGGAGACCCAGTACTTC,CASSQGGGLARPGETQYF
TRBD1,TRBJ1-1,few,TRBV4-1,TGCGCCAGCAGCGTGGGACAGGGATACACTGAAGCTTTCTTT,CASSVGQGYTEAFF
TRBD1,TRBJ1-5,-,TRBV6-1,TGTGCCAGCTCCCGGGACAGGGCCGGGCAGCCCCAGCATTTT,CASSRDRAGQPQHF
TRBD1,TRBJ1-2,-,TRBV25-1,TGTGCCAGCAGCAAACCGGGACAGCTCTATGGCTACACCTTC,CASSKPGQLYGYTF
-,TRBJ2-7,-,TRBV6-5,TGTGCCAGCAGTTACTCGAGAGTTACCTACGAACAGTACTTC,CASSYSRVTYEQYF
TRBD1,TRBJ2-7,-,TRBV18,TGTGCCAGCTCACCTGACAGGGTCGACGAGCAGTACTTC,CASSPDRVDEQYF
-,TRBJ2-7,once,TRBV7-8,TGTGCCAGCAGCTTAATCGTCAGCTCCTACGAGCAGTACTTC,CASSLIVSSYEQYF
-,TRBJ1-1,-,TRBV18,TGTGCCAGCTCACCATTGAAGGACAGTACGTCGAGGGCTTTCTTT,CASSPLKDSTSRAFF
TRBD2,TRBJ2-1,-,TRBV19,TGTGCCAGTAGTCCCCGGAGTAGCGGGAACCGAAATGAGCAGTTCTTC,CASSPRSSGNRNEQFF
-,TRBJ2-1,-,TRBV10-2,TGCGCCAGCAGTGACCCGGGAGGGGGCGGAGGGCGAGAGCAGTTCTTC,CASSDPGGGGGREQFF
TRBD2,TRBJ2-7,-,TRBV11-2,TGTGCCAGCAGCTTCGGGGGGTATTCTCCAGACGAGCAGTACTTC,CASSFGGYSPDEQYF
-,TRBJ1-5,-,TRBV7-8,TGTGCCAGCAGCTTAGGCGGGGAAGGGAGCAATCAGCCCCAGCATTTT,CASSLGGEGSNQPQHF
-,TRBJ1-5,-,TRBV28,TGTGCCAGCAGTTTGCCAGGGTCAAGCAATCAGCCCCAGCATTTT,CASSLPGSSNQPQHF
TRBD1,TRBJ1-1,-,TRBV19,TGTGCCAGTAGTATTAGGGGGCGGATCACTGAAGCTTTCTTT,CASSIRGRITEAFF
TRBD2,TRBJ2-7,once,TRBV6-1,TGTGCCAGCAGTGTCGGACTAGCGCGAACCTCCCCCTACGAGCAGTACTTC,CASSVGLARTSPYEQYF
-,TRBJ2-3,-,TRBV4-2,TGTGCCAGCAGCCCCCAGGGCGATACGCAGTATTTT,CASSPQGDTQYF
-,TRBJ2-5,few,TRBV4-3,TGCGCCAGCAGCCAATCTGAGCTTGGGACCCAGTACTTC,CASSQSELGTQYF
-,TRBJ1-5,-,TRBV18,TGTGCCAGCTCACCACCCCAGGGGATGAATCAGCCCCAGCATTTT,CASSPPQGMNQPQHF
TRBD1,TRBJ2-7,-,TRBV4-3,TGCGCCAGCAGCCAAGTAACTGGCCAGGGGGCTTCTCCCGACGAGCAGTACTTC,CASSQVTGQGASPDEQYF
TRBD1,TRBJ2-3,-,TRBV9,TGTGCCAGCAGCGTAGCACAGGGGCTCACAGATACGCAGTATTTT,CASSVAQGLTDTQYF
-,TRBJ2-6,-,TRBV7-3,TGTGCCAGCAGCCTCCAAACTACAGGGCCTGGGGCCAACGTCCTGACTTTC,CASSLQTTGPGANVLTF